This T cell receptor beta chain was observed in a study of blood T cell repertoires in COVID-19. Background on the study: The samples span acute and convalescent COVID-19 from the United States, Italy and Spain. Sources were T cells, B-cell-depleted T cells, or PBMCs; the material itself was cDNA or gDNA.

Patients in Seattle were enrolled during active infection, then followed longitudinally. Study processing details: Amplification of reference gene primers was used by the study to estimate nucleated cell counts. The table came from immunoSEQ multiplex PCR; TCRdb's copy has only in-frame clones and leaves some out. That table supplies the V and J calls and clone size; D and trimming were determined from the DNA. The data contain about 260,000 clones, around nine tenths of them seen just once; the ten biggest clones take up 5.2%. Germline V gene sequence: CDR1 SGHDT, CDR2 YYEEEE. The CDR3 is 15 amino acids. The germline V and J ends were trimmed by 1 base and 3 bases, with 11 bases remaining between them.

The chain recombines TRBV5-6 with TRBJ1-5; D is unclear. Material for sequencing was peripheral blood. The clonotype was recovered from a woman aged 55 to 70 with COVID-19, enrolled during active disease. The CDR3 region is CASSLLEQPNQPQHF. The CDR3 nucleotides are TGTGCCAGCAGCTTGTTGGAACAGCCCAATCAGCCCCAGCATTTT.